The entry below describes one T cell receptor beta chain. No antigen is known for it. 5'RACE with constant-segment primers built TCRalpha and TCRbeta cDNA libraries with UMIs. TCRdb redid the calling of the 5' RACE reads with MiXCR, one entry per CDR3 protein. The sample holds over 35,000 distinct CDR3 sequences; approximately 9.7% are singletons and the top ten take 12%. These data originate in a study of T-cell memory formation after mild COVID-19. General observations from the study: Clones which contracted sat mainly in CM and EM if CD4+, and in EMRA if CD8+.

This CDR3 has 17 residues. V lost 5 bases and J lost 0; bases outside the gene matches: 12. CDR1 is DFQATT, CDR2 SNEGSKA, per germline (reference sequence). Input material: PBMCs or a T cell subset sorted from them (not recorded which). The V gene is TRBV20-1, the J gene TRBJ2-3; 9 bases are a match to TRBD2. This TCR was recovered from an adult woman who had mild COVID-19 (a few samples of this study predate the infection). Cell type and time point are not known. The CDR3 region has the DNA TGCAGTGCTGCTCAGCGCGCGGGGGGGCCAAGCACAGATACGCAGTATTTT. Translating it yields CSAAQRAGGPSTDTQYF.